The clone carrying this T cell receptor (beta chain) has just one count. Antigen unknown. Included in the TCR beta cDNA libraries were unique molecular identifiers. TCRdb processed the PCR reads anew with MiXCR; each CDR3 protein has one entry. The sample shows hundreds of thousands of distinct CDR3 sequences, about 27% of them seen only once. The data stem from a study of post-analysis software for immune sequencing data. In the study overall: As for disease course, relapsing-remitting, secondary progressive and progressive-relapsing multiple sclerosis were all included. Whole-study findings and limits: Comparison of patients with controls showed five TRBV segments more frequent in patients, TRBV5-6, TRBV5-1 and TRBV20-1 among them.

The length of the CDR3 is 16 residues. Germline CDR1 is SGHVS and CDR2 is FQNEAQ. V was pared by 5 bases and J by 3 bases, with 13 bases of the junction left unmatched. The gene calls are TRBV7-8 and TRBJ2-7; 7 nucleotides match TRBD1. The sequence came from a girl aged 10 to 17 with multiple sclerosis. The sample taken for sequencing was blood. CDR3 in amino acids: CASSLGQELSGYEQYF. DNA for the CDR3: TGTGCCAGCAGCCTTGGACAGGAACTCTCCGGCTACGAGCAGTACTTC.